The present TCR beta chain was sequenced within a study of blood T cell repertoires in COVID-19 (dated by TCRdb to the early 2020s). Looking at the study overall: Samples from collaborators originated in the United States, Italy and Spain and spanned both the acute and convalescent phases of COVID-19. Subjects who had been exposed to COVID-19, were actively infected with it, or had recovered from it provided the deeply sampled blood TCRbeta repertoires that made up the dataset. A de-identified subject ID, COVID-19 status, age in years and sex were almost always included in the sample metadata. The samples were drawn from the first 160 participants of the ongoing ImmuneRACE study and from 1,254 subjects provided by 6 global collaborators. The prospective study material was composed of cDNA or gDNA derived from T cells, B-cell-depleted T cells, or PBMCs. The repertoires were released in a freely available public database intended as a resource for research on the immune response to SARS-CoV-2. HLA class I and class II types, where available, came from metadata supplied by the sample provider rather than from assay-based typing.

Study-wide conclusions, independent of this receptor: The quantity of clinical and demographic metadata differed by source and by participant and was supplied without curation.

TCRbeta CDR3 regions were amplified from genomic DNA by means of the immunoSEQ Assay, a bias-controlled multiplex PCR. In the authors' own workflow: Nucleated cell counts per sample were estimated from amplification of reference gene primers within the assay. Sequence reads were collapsed and filtered to measure the absolute abundance of every unique TCRbeta CDR3 rearrangement. For each sample, productive Simpson clonality was calculated as the square root of Simpson's diversity index over productive rearrangements. TCRdb carries this immuneACCESS record with in-frame sequences only. Its versions omit some clonotypes, under half of them owing to an unresolved V gene in the studies checked, with the rest unexplained. V and J calls and clone size are those listed in that table; D and trimming were worked out from the DNA. The sample yields approximately 400,000 clones; about four fifths were counted once. The ten largest account for around 1% of the sample.

The collaborating institutions used their own protocols to collect whole blood in K2EDTA tubes. For TCRbeta analysis, collaborators shipped samples as frozen whole blood, isolated PBMCs, or DNA extracted from either of those sample types. The germline V gene gives CDR1 as SGHVS and CDR2 as FQNEAQ. Counted from cysteine to phenylalanine, this CDR3 has 17 amino acids. Here the CDR3 DNA is all that survives: 51 bases in frame from base 1. V gives up 5 bases and J gives up 4 bases, and the segment between their germline ends measures 24 bases. Comment on this clone: Its antigen is still unknown. No base quality information exists; no much larger clone differs at one position.

The sample comprised peripheral blood. This TCR was recovered from a human donor with acute or convalescent COVID-19. The donor label of this sample is uncertain. Recombination joined TRBV7-8 with TRBJ2-7, with no confidently assigned D gene. The base sequence is TGTGCCAGCAGCCCCATATTCCGTGTCCTCTACTCATACGAGCAGTACTTC. Protein translation: CASSPIFRVLYSYEQYF.